This T cell receptor (beta chain) was profiled in a study of cytomegalovirus exposure and HLA in healthy donors. This CDR3 region has 14 residues. CDR1 and CDR2 from the germline V gene are SQVTM and ANQGSEA. The junction had 9 bases not matched to a gene; V was cut back by 5 bases and J by 2 bases. General study results and limits: Researchers left out some V segments, among them TRBV6-2 and TRBV6-3, as indistinguishable.

On this clone itself: The target antigen is unknown.

The PCR was carried out with 60 Vbeta primers and 13 Jbeta primers. Some clones are missing from TCRdb's copy, which holds only in-frame ones; the method was immunoSEQ multiplex PCR. In all, the sample yields around 37,000 clones. Sequencing used PBMCs. The chain recombines TRBV29-1 with TRBJ2-7; 7 nucleotides line up with TRBD1. This clonotype was obtained from a human donor in good health. The CDR3 reads CSVWGTVGTYEQYF. The CDR3 DNA reads TGCAGCGTTTGGGGGACAGTGGGAACCTACGAGCAGTACTTC.